The entry that follows covers one T cell receptor (beta chain) sequence. This clone has only one observation. Its antigen specificity is not known. No qualities accompany the bases; no much larger clone lies one base away. The data stem from a study of blood T cell repertoires in COVID-19 (TCRdb year 2020). About the study as a whole: The collaborator samples originated in the United States, Italy and Spain and spanned the acute and convalescent phases of COVID-19. Where available, HLA class I and class II types were obtained from metadata supplied by the sample provider rather than from assay-based typing. A freely available public database, intended as a resource for researchers studying the immune response to SARS-CoV-2, is where the repertoires were released. The prospective study material was composed of cDNA or gDNA derived from T cells, B-cell-depleted T cells, or PBMCs. Samples came from the ongoing ImmuneRACE study (first 160 participants) plus 1,254 subjects from 6 global collaborators. Nearly every sample came with metadata listing a de-identified subject ID, COVID-19 status, age in years and sex. Subjects who had been exposed to COVID-19, were actively infected with it, or had recovered from it provided the deeply sampled blood TCRbeta repertoires that made up the dataset.

CDR1 SGHRS and CDR2 YFSETQ are derived from the germline V gene. A distance of 17 bases separates the germline ends of V and J, which lose 7 bases and 9 bases respectively. From cysteine to phenylalanine, the CDR3 is 13 amino acids long. Only CDR3 DNA remains: 39 bases, in frame from the first base. Whole blood was collected in K2EDTA tubes by collaborating institutions according to the institutions' own protocols. For TCRbeta analysis, collaborators shipped samples in one of three forms: frozen whole blood, isolated PBMCs, or DNA extracted from either of those sample types. What the research found in general, with its limitations: The quantity of clinical and demographic metadata differed by source and by participant and was supplied without curation.

The immunoSEQ Assay, a bias-controlled multiplex PCR, was used to amplify TCRbeta CDR3 regions from genomic DNA. For the original study's pipeline: Nucleated cell counts per sample were estimated from amplification of reference gene primers within the assay. Sequence reads were collapsed and filtered to measure the absolute abundance of every unique TCRbeta CDR3 rearrangement. For each sample, productive Simpson clonality was calculated by taking the square root of Simpson's diversity index across productive rearrangements. Drawn from immuneACCESS, this table holds only the in-frame rearrangements with V and J called that TCRdb kept. Clones are partly lost; checked studies trace under half to an unresolved V gene and leave the rest unexplained. V and J calls and clone size come straight from that table; D and trimming were deduced from the DNA. This sample gives a few hundred thousand clones in total; roughly nine tenths of them show up just once. Around 3% of the sample belongs to the ten largest clones.

This receptor was identified in a man aged 18 to 29 with active or convalescent COVID-19. Sequenced: peripheral blood. This sequence uses TRBV5-1 and TRBJ1-3; the D region possibly corresponds to TRBD1 (5 bases align). In nucleotides, the sequence is TGCGCCAGCGGTGGGACGGGAGTTGGCACCATATATTTT. Its coded protein is CASGGTGVGTIYF. Supplemented by the reference TRBV5-1 and TRBJ1-3 proteins around the CDR3, the complete variable domain is KAGVTQTPRYLIKTRGQQVTLSCSPISGHRSVSWYQQTPGQGLQFLFEYFSETQRNKGNFPGRFSGRQFSNSRSEMNVSTLELGDSALYLCASGGTGVGTIYFGEGSWLTVV.